A single sample is the source of the 14 T cell receptor beta chains below, sequenced in a study of Graves' ophthalmopathy and Graves' hyperthyroidism. Beta-chain TCR CDR3 regions were amplified from RNA transcripts. An opening RT-PCR round employed HTBI primers and preceded a second-round multiplex PCR. MiXCR, applied by TCRdb to the multiplex PCR reads, yields one record per CDR3 protein. There are about 700,000 distinct CDR3 sequences in the sample; more than 40% occur only once, and 2.5% to 3.5% lies in the top ten. Sequencing was performed on peripheral blood. The receptors were sampled from an adult man with Graves' ophthalmopathy.

The chain carries TRBV10-3 and TRBJ1-5; a possible D gene is TRBD1 (5 bases). With 7 bases removed from V and 5 bases from J, the gap between germline ends came to 12 bases. The CDR3 is 13 residues long. The germline V gene encodes CDR1 ENHRY and CDR2 SYGVKD. The CDR3 sequence is CAINGQGDQPQHF. The CDR3 region has the DNA TGTGCCATCAATGGGCAGGGAGATCAGCCCCAGCATTTT.

The V and J genes are TRBV2 and TRBJ1-4; D unclear. The CDR3 is 16 residues long. Per the germline V gene, CDR1 is SNHLY and CDR2 is FYNNEI. Trimming removed 5 bases from V and 5 bases from J, with 18 bases in between. The CDR3: CASSPPGRALNEKLFF. The CDR3 DNA reads TGTGCCAGCAGTCCACCGGGGAGAGCCTTGAATGAAAAACTGTTTTTT.

The genes are TRBV10-3 and TRBJ2-7, with D possibly being TRBD2 (6 bases). This CDR3 spans 15 amino acids. V was shortened by 10 bases and J by 1 base, with 20 bases between the two germline ends. Germline assignment: CDR1 ENHRY and CDR2 SYGVKD. CDR3 DNA sequence: TGTGCCAGCAGATCTACGAGCGGGTCGTCCTACGAGCAGTACTTC. Translation gives CASRSTSGSSYEQYF.

The J gene is TRBJ1-4, the V gene TRBV2; D is possibly TRBD1 (5 bases). Per the germline V gene, CDR1 is SNHLY and CDR2 is FYNNEI. This CDR3 spans 18 amino acids. V lost 6 bases to trimming and J lost 0 bases, with 20 bases between them. CDR3 DNA sequence: TGTGCCAGCAGCCAGTTTTGCAGGGCAAGGGCAACTAATGAAAAACTGTTTTTT. Its translation: CASSQFCRARATNEKLFF. Complete variable domain (other parts from reference TRBV2 and TRBJ1-4): EPEVTQTPSHQVTQMGQEVILRCVPISNHLYFYWYRQILGQKVEFLVSFYNNEISEKSEIFDDQFSVERPDGSNFTLKIRSTKLEDSAMYFCASSQFCRARATNEKLFFGSGTQLSVL.

This clonotype has ten or more counts. The chain recombines TRBV9 with TRBJ1-2; D not resolved. The CDR3 sequence is 15 residues long. The germline V and J ends were trimmed by 0 bases and 4 bases, with 13 bases remaining between them. Germline V CDR1 and CDR2: SGDLS, YYNGEE. The CDR3 nucleotides are TGTGCCAGCAGCGTAGAAGCGGCAGGAGCCTATGGCTACACCTTC. Translation gives CASSVEAAGAYGYTF.

The table lists this clonotype with many counts. The CDR3 DNA is TGTGCCAGCAGCTTCGGGGGAGCGGGGATGCAAGAGACCCAGTACTTC. Encoded protein: CASSFGGAGMQETQYF. This rearrangement joins TRBV7-6 to TRBJ2-5, with 7 bases aligning to TRBD2. V dropped 3 bases and J dropped 2; count of bases not matched to a gene: 9. The CDR3 has 16 amino acids. CDR1 is SGHVS, CDR2 FNYEAQ, per germline.

The table lists this clonotype with many counts. The chain is built from TRBV7-8 and TRBJ2-7, with D tentatively TRBD2 (7 bases). The CDR3 contains 16 residues. Germline-derived CDR1 and CDR2 are SGHVS and FQNEAQ. Deletions cut 2 bases from V and 0 bases from J, with 14 bases between. CDR3 sequence: CASSLYGGAISYEQYF. The CDR3 DNA reads TGTGCCAGCAGCTTATATGGGGGGGCGATCTCCTACGAGCAGTACTTC.

Of note for this clonotype: This may come from a read error, since a much larger clone is one base off. The J gene is TRBJ2-5, the V gene TRBV5-1; D is uncertain. The CDR3 spans 13 residues. Per germline, CDR1 SGHRS and CDR2 YFSETQ. The CDR3 is CACSPFNKETQYF. For the CDR3, the DNA is TGCGCCTGCAGCCCGTTTAACAAAGAGACCCAGTACTTC. Drawing the rest from reference TRBV5-1 and TRBJ2-5, the complete variable domain is KAGVTQTPRYLIKTRGQQVTLSCSPISGHRSVSWYQQTPGQGLQFLFEYFSETQRNKGNFPGRFSGRQFSNSRSEMNVSTLELGDSALYLCACSPFNKETQYFGPGTRLLVL.

This clonotype was seen many times. The V and J genes are TRBV7-2 and TRBJ2-2, with TRBD1 as a possible D gene (5 bases). The germline gives CDR1 SGHTA, CDR2 FQGNSA. There are 17 residues in the CDR3. Trimming stripped 5 bases from V and 0 bases from J, with 16 bases between. The CDR3: CASSLSPRTTNTGELFF. The CDR3 DNA reads as TGTGCCAGCAGCCTGAGTCCTAGGACAACGAACACCGGGGAGCTGTTTTTT.

On this clonotype: At one of its ends the junction is not consistent with the germline gene, which may arise from a read error. The V gene is TRBV10-3, the J gene TRBJ1-1; D is unclear. The germline gives CDR1 ENHRY, CDR2 SYGVKD. The CDR3 spans 16 residues. The CDR3 spells CASSDTHEGTNTEAFF. In DNA form, the CDR3 reads TGTGCCAGCAGTGATACACACGAGGGTACAAACACTGAAGCTTTCTTT.

On this clonotype: A much larger clone sits a single nucleotide away, making a read error possible. This sequence joins TRBV20-1 and TRBJ2-2, with D possibly matching TRBD2 (5 bases). CDR3 length: 14 residues. CDR1 DFQATT and CDR2 SNEGSKA come from the germline V gene (reference sequence). CDR3 in amino acids: CSARGVDNTGEPFF. The DNA of the CDR3 is TGCAGTGCTAGAGGTGTAGATAACACCGGGGAGCCGTTTTTT.

This clonotype was counted at least ten times. The chain is built from TRBV14 and TRBJ1-6; D not certain. V was trimmed by 1 base and J by 0 bases, leaving 7 bases between them. This CDR3 contains 16 residues. In germline, CDR1 is SGHDN, CDR2 FVKESK. Here the CDR3 DNA reads TGTGCCAGCAGCCAAGGAACGTACTCCTATAATTCACCCCTCCACTTT. As protein: CASSQGTYSYNSPLHF.

This chain connects TRBV10-3 to TRBJ2-7; D unresolved. CDR1 and CDR2 (germline): ENHRY, SYGVKD. The CDR3 totals 14 residues. Here the CDR3 DNA reads TGTGTCAGCAGTTACTCGATCAAGGATTACGAGCAGTACTTC. Translation gives CVSSYSIKDYEQYF.

This clonotype was seen a single time. A much larger clone lies a single base off, so this may be a read error. The chain has TRBV20-1 and TRBJ2-5; maybe TRBD1 (5 bases). CDR3 size: 15 residues. CDR1 DFQATT and CDR2 SNEGSKA come from the germline V gene (reference sequence). This chain's CDR3 is CSAGDLWGNQETQYF. CDR3 in DNA: TGCAGTGCTGGAGATCTATGGGGCAACCAAGAGACCCAGTACTTC.